This T cell receptor (beta chain) is drawn from a study of blood T cell repertoires in COVID-19. Looking at the study overall: Researchers got acute and convalescent COVID-19 samples from the United States, Italy and Spain. T cells, B-cell-depleted T cells, or PBMCs provided the cDNA or gDNA that served as material.

Trimming cost V 6 bases and J 0 bases; bases outside gene matches: 2. Germline V gene data show CDR1 as ENHRY and CDR2 as SYGVKD. The CDR3 length is 16 residues. The authors' processing: Amplification of reference gene primers was used by the study to estimate nucleated cell counts. The data were produced by immunoSEQ multiplex PCR, yet TCRdb's version contains in-frame clones alone and is incomplete. The V and J calls and clone size come from that table; D and trimming were worked out from the DNA. Among 40,000 to 55,000 clones, 85% to 95% were seen once, and the ten largest hold roughly 10%. The table lists this clone with a count of one.

This receptor was taken from an elderly woman with acute or convalescent COVID-19. Sequencing was done on a sample of peripheral blood. The rearrangement joins TRBV10-3 to TRBJ2-1; 13 bases align to TRBD2. The DNA for the CDR3 is TGTGCCATCAGCCGGACTAGCGGGAGCTCCTACAATGAGCAGTTCTTC. Translating gives CAISRTSGSSYNEQFF.